This T cell receptor beta chain was documented in a study of CD8 T cells in ankylosing spondylitis. This clonotype was detected many times. No antigen is known for it. Study-level findings and limits: In peripheral blood, disease-linked CD8+ clones occurred at relatively low frequencies. Earlier studies detected some motif variants in reactive arthritis synovial fluid and blood.

Quantitative molecular-barcoded 5'-RACE generated the TCR beta libraries. Each CDR3 protein is one row after TCRdb ran MiXCR on the 5' RACE reads. Among 150,000 or so distinct CDR3 sequences listed, about 9.9% were seen once. V dropped 5 bases and J dropped 0 bases, with 8 bases sitting between them. In germline, CDR1 is SEHNR, CDR2 FQNEAQ (reference sequence). This CDR3 comprises 14 residues. The source material was blood, either unsorted or a sorted T cell fraction (not recorded which). This sequence was found in a male donor with ankylosing spondylitis or in good health (not recorded which). V is TRBV7-9 and J is TRBJ1-5; no definite D call. The CDR3 here is CASSPLSSNQPQHF. Written as DNA, the CDR3 is TGTGCCAGCAGCCCATTAAGTAGCAATCAGCCCCAGCATTTT.